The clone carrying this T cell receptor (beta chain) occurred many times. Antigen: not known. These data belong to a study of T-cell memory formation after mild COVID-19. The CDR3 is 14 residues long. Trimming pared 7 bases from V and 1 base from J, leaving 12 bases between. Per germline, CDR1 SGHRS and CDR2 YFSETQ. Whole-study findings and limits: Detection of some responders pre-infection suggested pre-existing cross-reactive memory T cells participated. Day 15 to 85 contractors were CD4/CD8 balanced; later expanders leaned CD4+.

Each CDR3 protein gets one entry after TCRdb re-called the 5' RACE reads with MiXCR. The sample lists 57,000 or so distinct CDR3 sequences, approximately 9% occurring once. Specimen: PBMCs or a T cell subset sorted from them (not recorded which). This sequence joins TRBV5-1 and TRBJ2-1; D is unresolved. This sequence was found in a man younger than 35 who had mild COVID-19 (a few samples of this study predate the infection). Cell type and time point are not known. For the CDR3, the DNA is TGCGCCAGCGGGGTCTTCTCTTCCTACAATGAGCAGTTCTTC. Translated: CASGVFSSYNEQFF.